This T cell receptor beta chain is from a study of shared clonotypes between healthy human individuals. CDR1 is MDHEN, CDR2 SYDVKM, per germline. The CDR3 spans 14 residues. V gave up 4 bases and J gave up 3 bases, with 10 bases separating them. This clone came up once. The material for each subset, its genomic DNA, was split evenly across several immunoSEQ plates. Only in-frame clones appear in the TCRdb table, and some are missing; sequencing was by immunoSEQ multiplex PCR. Among about 490,000 clones listed, roughly 80% were seen once. Healthy and HIV-negative, the adult donors had no recent acute infections or vaccinations. All donors were Caucasian adults living in Nashville, Tennessee.

Material for sequencing was PBMCs. The sequence was collected from a woman aged 40 to 50 in good health. Some clones in this sample may be carry-over from other donors' samples. This chain links TRBV28 with TRBJ2-4; TRBD1 might be the D (6 bases). The CDR3 nucleotides are TGTGCCAGCAGTTCAGGGGATGGCAAAAACATTCAGTACTTC. Its protein product is CASSSGDGKNIQYF.